These T cell receptor beta chains were read from a single sample in a study of T cell repertoires in cytomegalovirus infection. TCRdb re-analysed the reads in MiXCR, keeping a single row per CDR3 protein. Found here are 85,000 to 120,000 distinct CDR3 sequences, about 15% of them singletons; the top ten hold about 7.3%. Sequenced: PBMCs. The receptors here all came from a human donor in good health (CMV status not recorded). Some clones in this sample may be carry-over from other donors' samples. Both conserved end residues are part of each CDR3. D genes are given only for firm matches. Size values are once, few and many counts, or a class for expanded clones, and some rows have none.

>TRBD1|TRBV7-8|many|TRBJ2-3
CASTKGASTDTQYF
TGTGCCAGCACCAAGGGGGCTAGCACAGATACGCAGTATTTT
>NA|TRBV7-2|many|TRBJ2-7
CASSLGRGDGYEQYF
TGTGCCAGCAGCTTAGGTAGGGGAGACGGCTACGAGCAGTACTTC
>NA|TRBV4-1|few|TRBJ1-1
CASSSRSLEAFF
TGCGCCAGCAGCTCCCGGTCCCTTGAAGCTTTCTTT
>NA|TRBV6-1|many|TRBJ1-4
CASSERQGQNEKLFF
TGTGCCAGCAGTGAAAGGCAGGGACAAAATGAAAAACTGTTTTTT
>TRBD2|TRBV7-2|few|TRBJ2-3
CASSLAGATTDTQYF
TGTGCCAGCAGCCTAGCGGGGGCGACCACAGATACGCAGTATTTT
>NA|TRBV20-1|NA|TRBJ2-5
CSALQGGSQETQYF
TGCAGTGCTCTTCAAGGTGGCTCTCAAGAGACCCAGTACTTC
>NA|TRBV12-5|many|TRBJ2-2
CASGPPDGTGELFF
TGTGCTAGTGGCCCCCCTGACGGAACCGGGGAGCTGTTTTTT
>TRBD2|TRBV7-9|few|TRBJ2-3
CASSASTGAGTSGGALDTQYF
TGTGCCAGCAGCGCCTCGACAGGGGCCGGGACTAGCGGGGGGGCCTTAGATACGCAGTATTTT
>NA|TRBV5-4|few|TRBJ2-5
CASSLAGQQETQYF
TGTGCCAGCAGCCTGGCCGGACAGCAAGAGACCCAGTACTTC
>TRBD1|TRBV5-1|many|TRBJ1-6
CASSQGARSPLHF
TGCGCCAGCAGTCAGGGGGCCCGTTCACCCCTCCACTTT
>TRBD2|TRBV5-4|NA|TRBJ2-1
CASSSDGGAKSGDNEQFF
TGTGCCAGCAGCTCGGACGGGGGGGCAAAATCGGGAGACAATGAGCAGTTCTTC
>TRBD1|TRBV15|few|TRBJ2-3
CATSREGTEADTQYF
TGTGCCACCAGCAGAGAAGGGACAGAAGCAGATACGCAGTATTTT
>NA|TRBV6-6|NA|TRBJ2-1
CDSSPEPLYNEQFF
TGTGACAGCAGTCCAGAGCCCCTCTACAATGAGCAGTTCTTC
>NA|TRBV7-2|many|TRBJ2-6
CASSSGGGAGGANVLTF
TGTGCCAGCAGCTCAGGAGGGGGCGCGGGAGGGGCCAACGTCCTGACTTTC
>NA|TRBV7-2|many|TRBJ2-5
CASTARAGAQETQYF
TGTGCCAGCACCGCCCGGGCGGGGGCCCAAGAGACCCAGTACTTC
>NA|TRBV28|NA|TRBJ2-7
CASRHTTVGFGAGSYEQYF
TGTGCCAGCAGACACACCACGGTCGGCTTCGGCGCGGGCTCCTACGAGCAGTACTTC
>NA|TRBV30|few|TRBJ2-7
CAWSDSYEQYF
TGTGCCTGGAGTGACTCCTACGAGCAGTACTTC
>TRBD2|TRBV7-2|medium-sized|TRBJ2-5
CASSLIAGGGETQYF
TGTGCCAGCAGCCTCATAGCGGGGGGGGGGGAGACCCAGTACTTC
>TRBD2|TRBV20-1|few|TRBJ2-3
CSAEPSGGYTDTQYF
TGCAGTGCTGAGCCTAGCGGGGGGTACACAGATACGCAGTATTTT
>NA|TRBV7-9|few|TRBJ2-2
CASSFLSVGTGELFF
TGTGCCAGCAGCTTCCTTTCCGTCGGCACCGGGGAGCTGTTTTTT